The source of this TCR beta chain is a study of CD8 T cells in Susac syndrome. The germline V gene has CDR1 DFQATT and CDR2 SNEGSKA (reference sequence). CDR3 length: 12 residues. Trimming pared 5 bases from V and 8 bases from J, leaving 15 bases between. CD8+ and CD4+ T cells taken from blood had their TCR beta sequenced. Healthy donors, matched for age and sex, constituted the control group. The sample holds one count of this clonotype. An amount of RNA that ranged from roughly 0.5 to 1 ug was reverse transcribed with random hexamers. Multiplex PCR with immunoSEQ amplified the TCR beta CDR3 across 54 Vbeta and 13 Jbeta. MiXCR was run by TCRdb on the immunoSEQ multiplex PCR reads, yielding one entry per CDR3 protein. The sample lists 150,000 to 200,000 distinct CDR3 sequences; 90% to 95% were seen once.

The receptor was isolated from a human donor in good health. Sequences were obtained from CD4+ T cells from PBMCs. V gene TRBV20-1 combines with J gene TRBJ1-2; no clear D. CDR3 amino acids: CSASYLIEGYTF. Here the CDR3 DNA reads TGCAGTGCTTCCTACCTTATCGAGGGCTACACCTTC.